This is a list of T cell receptor beta chains from one sample in a study of T cell changes during pregnancy in multiple sclerosis. Produced via immunoSEQ multiplex PCR; TCRdb's table is partial and in-frame only. In the table there are around 97,000 clones, just over 90% of which are singletons. Sequenced here: peripheral blood, sampled in the second trimester of pregnancy. All receptors come from a female donor in good health, enrolled as a control in a pregnancy study. The CDR3 runs from the conserved cysteine through the conserved F or W.

cdr3_aa v_call
CASSLSGGSFYGYTF TRBV5-1
CASSLAWTSSYNEQFF TRBV7-9
CASLDTGSYEQYF TRBV6-6
CASSSTGTGNAGELFF TRBV27
CSVGYTPGQGAEGANVLTF TRBV29-1
CASSQDFRQPQHF TRBV14
CASSSPLQGVRTEAFF TRBV27
CASSWRQGKADQPQHF TRBV7-8
CASSLVLLAGLEQYF TRBV11-2
CASRSDGQGVYGYTF TRBV27
CASSGQGRQNTGYTF TRBV18
CASSLGAAAKQLEAFF TRBV11-2
CASSQGLYGYTF TRBV6-5
CASSFVLAGRNEQFF TRBV11-3
CASTSRGAKNIQYF TRBV27
CASSPRGGAGYGYTF TRBV7-6
CASSLGGGDEKLFF TRBV7-6
CASSQFGRGYTF TRBV16
CASRQDSYEQYF TRBV6-5
CASRGQGVMRETQYF TRBV28
CASSPRQSTNEKLFF TRBV6-5
CASQSGRARTDTQYF TRBV2
CASRWGGSAGNQPQHF TRBV19
CASSPGLAGSSYEQYF TRBV4-3
CASSQKDRGPTGELFF TRBV5-4
CASSLRPRGGEQFF TRBV7-2
CAWSPGGRETQYF TRBV30
CASSLQRELSDTQYF TRBV5-6
CASSLQQGNTEAFF TRBV5-1
CASSLHRVHGYTF TRBV27
CASSLSRSQGYGYTF TRBV4-3
CASSLFRLSNEKLFF TRBV27
CASSFTGYLSSYEQYF TRBV27
CASSGREGSYNEQFF TRBV9
CASSTSAGTGLSYEQYF TRBV27
CASSLTRQRNQPQHF TRBV27
CASSHPRGSTEAFF TRBV4-3
CASSYGLAGPETQYF TRBV6-5
CASRARPFSYEQYF TRBV10-1
CASSFTGLGGAFF TRBV7-9